These T cell receptor beta chains were read from a single sample in a study of control samples from healthy donors and cancer patients. Data came from immunoSEQ multiplex PCR; TCRdb stores just in-frame clones and leaves some out. Counted here are about 180,000 clones, around nine tenths occurring once; the ten biggest clones make up approximately 1.5%. Sequencing input: blood. The receptors derive from a young man in good health. Both conserved end residues are part of each CDR3. The order of the fields is CDR3 DNA, CDR3 protein, clone size, D gene, J gene, V gene. A D gene is named only where the DNA matches it firmly. Some rows have no size entry. The others give once, few or many, or a class for an expanded clone.

TGTGCCAACACTAGCGATAGCTCCTACAATGAGCAGTTCTTC	CANTSDSSYNEQFF	-	TRBD2	TRBJ2-1	TRBV6-5
TGTGCCAGCAGTTTACGGGACACAGCCTACGAGCAGTACTTC	CASSLRDTAYEQYF	-	-	TRBJ2-7	TRBV27
TGTGCCACCAGTATCAGCGAGCGGCCCCAGCATTTT	CATSISERPQHF	few	-	TRBJ1-5	TRBV15
TGTGCCAGCAGCTTAGCTGGTCTAGAGACCCAGTACTTC	CASSLAGLETQYF	-	-	TRBJ2-5	TRBV7-9
TGTGCCAGCAGTGAAGTGTGGGAGATCCTGTTTTTT	CASSEVWEILFF	-	-	TRBJ1-4	TRBV2
TGTGCCACAGTGACCTACACTGAAGCTTTCTTT	CATVTYTEAFF	-	-	TRBJ1-1	TRBV19
TGTGCCAGCCGGTCCGCTTACGAGCAGTACTTC	CASRSAYEQYF	-	-	TRBJ2-7	TRBV28
TGCGCCAGCAGCCAGGAGTTTAAGGGGGCCAGATACAATGAGCAGTTCTTC	CASSQEFKGARYNEQFF	few	TRBD1	TRBJ2-1	TRBV4-3
TGCGCCAGCCGAGCCGGACAGGGGCCTCAAAAACTGTTTTTT	CASRAGQGPQKLFF	-	TRBD1	TRBJ1-4	TRBV5-1
TGTGCCAGCAGCATACATATCGATGGCTACACCTTC	CASSIHIDGYTF	-	-	TRBJ1-2	TRBV7-9
TGTGCCAGCAGCCAAGGGGGCTATAGGGCAGTGTGGAATGAGCAGTTCTTC	CASSQGGYRAVWNEQFF	-	-	TRBJ2-1	TRBV3-1/TRBV3-2
TGTGCCAGCAGTACGACAGGCAGCACAGATACGCAGTATTTT	CASSTTGSTDTQYF	-	-	TRBJ2-3	TRBV5-6
TGTGCCAGCAGTCGGCAACCGAATTCACCCCTCCACTTT	CASSRQPNSPLHF	-	-	TRBJ1-6	TRBV6-5
TGTGCCAGCAGCTTGGGGTTAGAGGAAAAACTGTTTTTT	CASSLGLEEKLFF	-	-	TRBJ1-4	TRBV7-9
TGTGCCAGCAGAAGTTCGAGCTCCTACAATGAGCAGTTCTTC	CASRSSSSYNEQFF	-	-	TRBJ2-1	TRBV2
TGTGCCAGCTCACCACGGGGAGCGGGTCCTGACGTCACCGGGGAGCTGTTTTTT	CASSPRGAGPDVTGELFF	-	-	TRBJ2-2	TRBV18
TGTGCCAGCTCAAGCGGACAGGCGAACTATGGCTACACCTTC	CASSSGQANYGYTF	-	TRBD1	TRBJ1-2	TRBV18
TGCGCCAGCAGCTTGGGGACAGGGGAATACACTGAAGCTTTCTTT	CASSLGTGEYTEAFF	-	TRBD1	TRBJ1-1	TRBV5-1
TGTGCCAGCAGCTTCCTAGCGGGTGAGCAGTACTTC	CASSFLAGEQYF	-	TRBD2	TRBJ2-7	TRBV7-2
TGTGCCAGCAGCGTAGAAGGGGGAGCGGGGGAGCAGTACTTC	CASSVEGGAGEQYF	-	-	TRBJ2-7	TRBV9
TGCGCCAGCAGCCAGACAGATACGCAGTATTTT	CASSQTDTQYF	-	-	TRBJ2-3	TRBV4-1
TGTGCCTGGGTACCTGGATACCTTGTGACAGGGAATAAGGGCTACACCTTC	CAWVPGYLVTGNKGYTF	-	TRBD1	TRBJ1-2	TRBV30
TGTGCCAGCTCACGACCAGAGAACACTGAAGCTTTCTTT	CASSRPENTEAFF	-	-	TRBJ1-1	TRBV18
TGTGCCAGCAGTTACTCTAACTCTGGAAACACCATATATTTT	CASSYSNSGNTIYF	-	-	TRBJ1-3	TRBV6-5
TGTGCCAGCAGCCAAGATTCTTATCCCGGGGGGCCCGTGGAGCAGTTCTTC	CASSQDSYPGGPVEQFF	-	-	TRBJ2-1	TRBV3-1/TRBV3-2
TGTGCCACCAGCAGAGTTAATACGGCATCACCCCTCCACTTT	CATSRVNTASPLHF	-	-	TRBJ1-6	TRBV15
TGTGCCAGCAGCTCAGATCGTCCAGATACGCAGTATTTT	CASSSDRPDTQYF	-	-	TRBJ2-3	TRBV7-7
TGCGCCAGCAGCTTGGAGGGGGAGTCCTACAATGAGCAGTTCTTC	CASSLEGESYNEQFF	-	-	TRBJ2-1	TRBV5-1
TGTGCCAGCAGCTCACTCCAGACAGGGTGCTACGAGCAGTACTTC	CASSSLQTGCYEQYF	-	TRBD1	TRBJ2-7	TRBV7-4
TGTGCCAGCAGCCCAACGCCAGGGGAGGTTCGAGAGACCCAGTACTTC	CASSPTPGEVRETQYF	once	-	TRBJ2-5	TRBV5-4
TGTGCCAGCACTAAAAGACTAGGGCCCTACGAGCAGTACTTC	CASTKRLGPYEQYF	few	-	TRBJ2-7	TRBV2
TGTGCCAGCAGCCAAGATGATTTATACGAGCAGTACTTC	CASSQDDLYEQYF	-	-	TRBJ2-7	TRBV3-1/TRBV3-2
TGTGCCAGCAGCCAACAGGGGCTTAAAAATCAGCCCCAGCATTTT	CASSQQGLKNQPQHF	-	TRBD1	TRBJ1-5	TRBV5-4
TGTGCCAGCAGACAAACAGGGGGGAACACTGAAGCTTTCTTT	CASRQTGGNTEAFF	-	TRBD1	TRBJ1-1	TRBV6-5
TGTGCCAGCAGCCCGGTGGCGGGGGCCAACGTCCTGACTTTC	CASSPVAGANVLTF	-	-	TRBJ2-6	TRBV27
TGCGCCAGCAGCGACTCCTACGAGCAGTACTTC	CASSDSYEQYF	-	-	TRBJ2-7	TRBV5-1
TGTGCCAGCAGCCAAGAAGCGGGAACTGAAGCTTTCTTT	CASSQEAGTEAFF	-	-	TRBJ1-1	TRBV4-2
TGTGCCAGCAGCTTAGCAAGAGGGGGCAATCAGCCCCAGCATTTT	CASSLARGGNQPQHF	-	-	TRBJ1-5	TRBV13
TGCGCCAGCAGCCAAGATCGTTGGGACAGGGGGCTGGCTAATGAAAAACTGTTTTTT	CASSQDRWDRGLANEKLFF	-	TRBD1	TRBJ1-4	TRBV4-1
TGTGCCAGTTCGGGGACAGGGGTCCACGAGCAGTACTTC	CASSGTGVHEQYF	-	TRBD1	TRBJ2-7	TRBV19
TGTGCCAGCAGTTACGGAGCGGGGGGGTTC	CASSYGAGGF	-	TRBD2	TRBJ2-7	TRBV6-2/TRBV6-3
TGTGCCACCCTCCCCCGGGCGGAAGGCTTCTACGAGCAGTACTTC	CATLPRAEGFYEQYF	-	-	TRBJ2-7	TRBV10-3
TGTGCCTGGAGTGTACGGGGGGGGCTCGTGGACTTC	CAWSVRGGLVDF	-	TRBD2	TRBJ2-7	TRBV30
TGTGCCAGCAGGTCCCCGGGACAGGGTCGGACAGATACGCAGTATTTT	CASRSPGQGRTDTQYF	-	TRBD1	TRBJ2-3	TRBV2
TGTGCCAGCAGCTTAGGCCTAGGAGAGACCCAGTACTTC	CASSLGLGETQYF	-	-	TRBJ2-5	TRBV13
TGTGCCAGCAGTTTATCGGGGGGAGGTCAGCCCCAGCATTTT	CASSLSGGGQPQHF	-	-	TRBJ1-5	TRBV27
TGTGCCACCAGTGATTTCTGGGGAGGGACGGAGACCCAGTACTTC	CATSDFWGGTETQYF	-	TRBD2	TRBJ2-5	TRBV24-1
TGTGCCAGCAGTGAAGGACAGGGGTCGAACACCGGGGAGCTGTTTTTT	CASSEGQGSNTGELFF	-	TRBD1	TRBJ2-2	TRBV2
TGTGCCAGCACCGAACTAGCGAGCAGACATGGGACCCAGTACTTC	CASTELASRHGTQYF	-	TRBD2	TRBJ2-5	TRBV27
TGTGCCAGCAGCCAAGACGCAGGACTAAGTCAAGAGACCCAGTACTTC	CASSQDAGLSQETQYF	-	-	TRBJ2-5	TRBV3-1/TRBV3-2
TGTGCCAGCAGCGTAGACCCGACTGAAACAGATACGCAGTATTTT	CASSVDPTETDTQYF	-	-	TRBJ2-3	TRBV9
TGTGCCAGCAGTTTACTCGGGACAGGGGGCGATGCTTTCTTT	CASSLLGTGGDAFF	-	TRBD1	TRBJ1-1	TRBV28
TGCGCCAGCAGTCAAGAAGCCATTAATTGGGTACGGAGCTCCTATAATTCACCCCTCCACTTT	CASSQEAINWVRSSYNSPLHF	-	-	TRBJ1-6	TRBV23-1
TGTGCCAGCAGCCAAGAACTGGAGGCTTTCTTT	CASSQELEAFF	-	-	TRBJ1-1	TRBV16
TGTGCCTGGAGTGTGGGGGGTTTCACTGAAGCTTTCTTT	CAWSVGGFTEAFF	-	-	TRBJ1-1	TRBV30
TGTGCCAGTAGTTTCATCACAGGGGCTGGGGCCAACGTCCTGACTTTC	CASSFITGAGANVLTF	-	TRBD1	TRBJ2-6	TRBV19
TGTGCCAGCAGCTCTTATCCGCTTGTCGGACACACAGATACGCAGTATTTT	CASSSYPLVGHTDTQYF	-	-	TRBJ2-3	TRBV11-2
TGTGCCAGTAGTATTGCGGGTTTGGCCAATCAGCCCCAGCATTTT	CASSIAGLANQPQHF	-	-	TRBJ1-5	TRBV19
TGTGCCAGCAGTTACAAACCCCAAACCTCCTTCGAGCAGTACTTC	CASSYKPQTSFEQYF	-	-	TRBJ2-7	TRBV6-6